This T cell receptor beta chain emerged from a study of early stage breast cancer tumors. Study-level information: ER+/PR+/HER2- status applied to about 80% of the 16 invasive breast tumors. Each sample averaged about 9.4-fold read coverage. Among around 12 ER+/PR+/HER2- tumors, eight were ductal, four lobular. Notes on the study in general: Tumors had approximately 2.5-fold higher T cell density and higher clonality than adjacent normal breast tissue.

CDR3 length: 15 amino acids. V shed 3 bases and J shed 4 bases, with 13 bases lying between them. Germline-derived CDR1 and CDR2 are LNHDA and SQIVND (reference sequence). The data were produced by immunoSEQ multiplex PCR, yet TCRdb's version contains in-frame clones alone and is incomplete. The table records approximately 52,000 clones, about 83% of them present only once. Regarding this clone: Its antigen is unknown.

The J gene is TRBJ1-5, the V gene TRBV19; perhaps TRBD1 as D (6 bases). Sequencing used blood. This TCR was recovered from a person aged 45-65 years with breast cancer. CDR3 nucleotides: TGTGCCAGTAGTATGGGGAACAGGGCTAATCAGCCCCAGCATTTT. It yields the protein CASSMGNRANQPQHF.